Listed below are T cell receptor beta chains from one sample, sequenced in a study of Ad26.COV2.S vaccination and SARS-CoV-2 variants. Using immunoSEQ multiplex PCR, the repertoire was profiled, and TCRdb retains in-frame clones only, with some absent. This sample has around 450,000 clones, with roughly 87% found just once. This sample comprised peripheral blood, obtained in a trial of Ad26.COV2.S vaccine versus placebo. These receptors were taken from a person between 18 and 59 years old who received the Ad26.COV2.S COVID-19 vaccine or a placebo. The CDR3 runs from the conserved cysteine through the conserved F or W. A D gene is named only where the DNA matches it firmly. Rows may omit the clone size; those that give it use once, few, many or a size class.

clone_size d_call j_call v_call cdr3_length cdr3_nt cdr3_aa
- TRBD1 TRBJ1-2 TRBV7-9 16 TGTGCCAGCAGCTTTTCTGCGGGACAGGGAATCTTTGGCTACACCTTC CASSFSAGQGIFGYTF
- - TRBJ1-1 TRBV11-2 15 TGTGCCAGCAGCCCTACGACAGCCAGGAACACTGAAGCTTTCTTT CASSPTTARNTEAFF
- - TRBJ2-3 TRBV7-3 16 TGTGCCAGCAGCCTCCGGGGGGCCCATAGCACAGATACGCAGTATTTT CASSLRGAHSTDTQYF
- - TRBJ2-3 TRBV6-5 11 TGTGCCAGCAGTTACGGGGATACGCAGTATTTT CASSYGDTQYF
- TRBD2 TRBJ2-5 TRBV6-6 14 TGTGCCAGCAGTGTCAATGGGGGAGGGGAGACCCAGTACTTC CASSVNGGGETQYF
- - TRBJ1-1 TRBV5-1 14 TGCGCCAGCAGCTTGCGGAGGGGGGACACTGAAGCTTTCTTT CASSLRRGDTEAFF
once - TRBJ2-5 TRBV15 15 TGTGCCACCAGCAGAGATCTGCGAGATGGAGAGACCCAGTACTTC CATSRDLRDGETQYF
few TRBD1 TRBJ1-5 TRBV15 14 TGTGCCACCAGCCGCCGACAGGGGGTTCAGCCCCAGCATTTT CATSRRQGVQPQHF
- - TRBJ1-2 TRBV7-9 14 TGTGCCAGCAGCTACCAACCCTCTAACTATGGCTACACCTTC CASSYQPSNYGYTF
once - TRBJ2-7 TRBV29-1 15 TGCAGCGTTGAAGAGGGCGACAGGTCGTTAGGCGAGCAGTACTTC CSVEEGDRSLGEQYF
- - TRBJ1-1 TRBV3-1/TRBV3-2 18 TGTGCCAGCAGCCGCCCATGGGCAGGTAATACCCCGAACACTGAAGCTTTCTTT CASSRPWAGNTPNTEAFF
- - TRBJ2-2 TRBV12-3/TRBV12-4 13 TGTGCCAGCACCCCTGGAGGAACCGGGGAGCTGTTTTTT CASTPGGTGELFF
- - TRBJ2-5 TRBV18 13 TGTGCCAGCTCACCACCTTCTCGCGAGACCCAGTACTTC CASSPPSRETQYF
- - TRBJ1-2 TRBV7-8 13 TGTGCCAGCAGCGAGATTCGGAACTATGGCTACACCTTC CASSEIRNYGYTF
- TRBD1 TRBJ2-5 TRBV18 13 TGTGCCAGCGCCCCGACAGGGTCAGAGACCCAGTACTTC CASAPTGSETQYF
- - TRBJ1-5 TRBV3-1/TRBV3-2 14 TGTGCCAGCAGCCAGGATAGGGACAATCAGCCCCAGCATTTT CASSQDRDNQPQHF
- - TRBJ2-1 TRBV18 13 TGTGCCAGCTCACCCCCGAGCTACAATGAGCAGTTCTTC CASSPPSYNEQFF
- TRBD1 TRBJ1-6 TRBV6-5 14 TGTGCCAGCAGTTGGGACAGGGTGAATTCACCCCTCCACTTT CASSWDRVNSPLHF
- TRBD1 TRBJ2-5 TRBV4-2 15 TGTGCCAGCAGCCGCGACCAGGGGGCAGGAGAGACCCAGTACTTC CASSRDQGAGETQYF
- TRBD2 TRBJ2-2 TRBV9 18 TGTGCCAGCAGCGTAGGAACTATGGGAGCGGGGGGCACCGGGGAGCTGTTTTTT CASSVGTMGAGGTGELFF
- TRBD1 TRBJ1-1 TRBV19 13 TGTGCCAGTAGTTTGACAGGGAGCACTGAAGCTTTCTTT CASSLTGSTEAFF
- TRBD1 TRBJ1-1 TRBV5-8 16 TGTGCCAGCAGCTTGGCGACAGGGGTTATGAACACTGAAGCTTTCTTT CASSLATGVMNTEAFF
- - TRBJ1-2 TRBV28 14 TGTGCCAGCTTCCAAGTGGGGGGTTACTATGGCTACACCTTC CASFQVGGYYGYTF
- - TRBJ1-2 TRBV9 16 TGTGCCAGCAGCGCCTCAAGACAGTTTCCGAACTATGGCTACACCTTC CASSASRQFPNYGYTF
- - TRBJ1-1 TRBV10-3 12 TGTGCCATCAGTCCGAGAACAGATGAAGCTTTCTTT CAISPRTDEAFF
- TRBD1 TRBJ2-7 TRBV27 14 TGTGCCAGCAGTTCACAGGGGACCTCCTACGAGCAGTACTTC CASSSQGTSYEQYF